Below, 15 T cell receptor beta chains from the same sample are listed, as sequenced in a study of CD8+ T cells in alopecia areata (dated by TCRdb to 2016 to 2019). Reading the label with the study, this specimen's time point is: about 4 weeks on oral tofacitinib. This sample's treatment or condition label indicates: oral pan-JAK inhibitor, 5-10 mg twice daily. Library preparation used the immunoSEQ multiplex PCR assay. RNA was extracted from all samples and reverse transcribed into cDNA as template for TCR sequencing. The clones in this table, taken by TCRdb from immuneACCESS, are in-frame only. Not every clone is retained; where verified, under half of the shortfall comes from an unresolved V gene, and the cause of the rest is unknown. The sample table shows about 120,000 clones, and more than 45% are seen once. The top ten constitute 0.46% of the sample. The source material was CD4+ T cells sorted from blood, sampled at week 4, from a patient treated with tofacitinib. The receptors were gathered from a human donor with alopecia areata.

This chain uses TRBV30 with TRBJ1-1; D is unclear. The CDR3 extends over 16 amino acids. Germline-derived CDR1 and CDR2 are GTSNPN and SVGIG (reference sequence). The V gene lost 3 bases and the J gene lost 0 bases, with 17 bases spanning the gap. The DNA for the CDR3 is TGTGCCTGGAGGAGACCATACAAGTCAGTGAACACTGAAGCTTTCTTT. Amino acids: CAWRRPYKSVNTEAFF.

This clone was seen a handful of times. In nucleotides, the CDR3 is TGCAGCGTAAGGGTGCAGAACACTGAAGCTTTCTTT. Translating it yields CSVRVQNTEAFF. The chain carries TRBV29-1 and TRBJ1-1; D unclear. CDR3 length equals 12 residues. V shed 6 bases and J shed 1 base, with 9 bases lying between them. From germline, CDR1 is SQVTM and CDR2 ANQGSEA.

This clone has a handful of counts. The chain carries TRBV18 and TRBJ1-5, with 10 bases lining up with TRBD1. CDR3 size: 17 residues. V lost 4 bases to trimming and J lost 0 bases; unmatched junction nucleotides: 6. CDR1 is KGHSH, CDR2 LQKENI, per germline. This chain's CDR3 is CASSRGQGKNSNQPQHF. CDR3 in DNA: TGTGCCAGCTCACGGGGACAGGGGAAGAATAGCAATCAGCCCCAGCATTTT.

This clone was seen only a few times. The chain is built from TRBV18 and TRBJ1-2; 8 nucleotides agree with TRBD1. CDR3 length: 14 amino acids. Germline V gene sequence: CDR1 KGHSH, CDR2 LQKENI. Losses at the gene ends were 0 bases for V and 7 bases for J; bases not matched to a gene: 4. The CDR3 DNA is TGTGCCAGCTCACCACCGGACAGGGTGGTTGGCTACACCTTC. Amino acids: CASSPPDRVVGYTF. Using reference TRBV18 and TRBJ1-2 for the parts outside the CDR3, the full variable domain is NAGVMQNPRHLVRRRGQEARLRCSPMKGHSHVYWYRQLPEEGLKFMVYLQKENIIDESGMPKERFSAEFPKEGPSILRIQQVVRGDSAAYFCASSPPDRVVGYTFGSGTRLTVV.

V usage is TRBV30 and J usage is TRBJ2-3; no clear D. The V end was cut by 1 base, the J end by 5 bases, with 10 bases between. This CDR3 region has 13 residues. CDR1 GTSNPN and CDR2 SVGIG come from the germline V gene (reference sequence). As DNA, the CDR3 is TGTGCCTGGAGTGGGCGCGTAGGAGATACGCAGTATTTT. It specifies CAWSGRVGDTQYF.

V usage is TRBV10-3 and J usage is TRBJ1-2; D unclear. V was pared by 10 bases and J by 6 bases, with 24 bases between. Germline V gene lookup returns CDR1 ENHRY and CDR2 SYGVKD. This CDR3 region has 15 residues. This chain's CDR3 is CATDRPWAIRDGYTF. As DNA, the CDR3 is TGTGCCACCGACCGACCGTGGGCGATTCGAGATGGCTACACCTTC.

The chain employs TRBV29-1 and TRBJ2-5; D gene ambiguous. The CDR3 loop spans 12 amino acids. Germline V gene lookup returns CDR1 SQVTM and CDR2 ANQGSEA. Trimming pared 1 base from V and 7 bases from J, leaving 10 bases between. CDR3: CSVEGVLGTQYF. In DNA, the CDR3 is TGCAGCGTTGAAGGGGTTTTGGGGACCCAGTACTTC.

The chain links TRBV10-3 to TRBJ1-1, with D perhaps TRBD1 (6 bases). V was pared by 6 bases and J by 6 bases, with 11 bases between. Germline V lookup: CDR1 ENHRY, CDR2 SYGVKD. The CDR3 totals 12 residues. CDR3 loop: CAISTGQPEAFF. The CDR3 DNA reads as TGTGCCATCAGCACGGGACAACCTGAAGCTTTCTTT.

J is TRBJ2-4 and V is TRBV6-6; TRBD1 is a possible D gene (5 bases). Trimming shortened V by 6 bases and J by 0 bases, and 12 bases separated the two germline ends. CDR1 is MNHNY, CDR2 SVGAGI, per germline (reference sequence). This CDR3 has 15 amino acids. CDR3 amino acids: CASSDQGLAKNIQYF. In DNA, the CDR3 is TGTGCCAGCAGCGACCAGGGATTAGCCAAAAACATTCAGTACTTC.

This clone was detected a few times. The chain links TRBV29-1 to TRBJ1-2; TRBD1 matches 8 bases. The length of the CDR3 is 14 residues. Germline-derived CDR1 and CDR2 are SQVTM and ANQGSEA. Trimming removed 7 bases from V and 1 base from J; junction bases left unmatched: 8. CDR3 coding DNA: TGCAGCGCCGTACCGGGACAGGATAACTATGGCTACACCTTC. Encoded protein: CSAVPGQDNYGYTF.

This clone came up a few times. This sample also contains other DNA sequences that code for the same CDR3. The gene calls are TRBV29-1 and TRBJ2-2, with D perhaps TRBD2 (5 bases). V was cut by 6 bases and J by 2 bases, with 7 bases left in between. Germline V gene data show CDR1 as SQVTM and CDR2 as ANQGSEA. CDR3 size: 12 residues. The CDR3: CSVGGNTGELFF. Here the CDR3 DNA reads TGCAGCGTCGGAGGTAACACCGGGGAGCTGTTTTTT.

Remarks on this clone: Other DNA sequences in the same sample also yield this CDR3. In DNA, the CDR3 is TGCGCCAGCAGCTTGTCTCAAGAGACCCAGTACTTC. Translated: CASSLSQETQYF. V is TRBV5-1 and J is TRBJ2-5; D not certain. In germline, CDR1 is SGHRS, CDR2 YFSETQ. CDR3 length equals 12 residues. V lost 1 base to trimming and J lost 2 bases, with 3 bases between them.

The chain is built from TRBV5-1 and TRBJ2-1, with 10 bases fitting TRBD2. The CDR3 is 16 residues long. Per germline, CDR1 SGHRS and CDR2 YFSETQ. Trimming removed 2 bases from V and 4 bases from J; junction bases left unmatched: 6. This chain's CDR3 is CASSLASGSGYNEQFF. In DNA, the CDR3 is TGCGCCAGCAGCTTAGCTAGCGGGAGTGGGTACAATGAGCAGTTCTTC.

The chain has TRBV4-1 and TRBJ2-3; D is undetermined. The germline CDR1 and CDR2 sequences are MGHRA and YSYEKL. Trimming stripped 2 bases from V and 6 bases from J, with 6 bases between. This CDR3 has 12 amino acids. The CDR3 loop is CASSQPKDTQYF. The CDR3 DNA sequence: TGCGCCAGCAGCCAACCCAAGGATACGCAGTATTTT.

The chain combines TRBV30 with TRBJ2-6; D gene ambiguous. There are 14 residues in the CDR3. Germline CDR1 GTSNPN, CDR2 SVGIG (reference sequence). Trimming stripped 0 bases from V and 4 bases from J, with 7 bases between. The CDR3 region has the DNA TGTGCCTGGAGTGTGAATCCCGGGGCCAACGTCCTGACTTTC. Its protein is CAWSVNPGANVLTF. The full variable domain, in which reference TRBV30 and TRBJ2-6 provide the parts outside the CDR3, is SQTIHQWPATLVQPVGSPLSLECTVEGTSNPNLYWYRQAAGRGLQLLFYSVGIGQISSEVPQNLSASRPQDRQFILSSKKLLLSDSGFYLCAWSVNPGANVLTFGAGSRLTVL.